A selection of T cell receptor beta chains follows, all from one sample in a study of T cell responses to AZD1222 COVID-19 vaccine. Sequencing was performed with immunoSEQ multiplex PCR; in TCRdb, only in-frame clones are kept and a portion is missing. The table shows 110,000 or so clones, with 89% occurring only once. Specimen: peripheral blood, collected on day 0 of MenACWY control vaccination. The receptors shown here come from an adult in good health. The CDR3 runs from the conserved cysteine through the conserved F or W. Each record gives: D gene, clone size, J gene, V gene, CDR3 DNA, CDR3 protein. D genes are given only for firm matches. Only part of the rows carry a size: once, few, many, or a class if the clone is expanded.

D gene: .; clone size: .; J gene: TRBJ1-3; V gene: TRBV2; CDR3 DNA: TGTGCCAGCTCTCGCCACGGGGGCCAGGGGAGAAACACCATATATTTT; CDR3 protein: CASSRHGGQGRNTIYF
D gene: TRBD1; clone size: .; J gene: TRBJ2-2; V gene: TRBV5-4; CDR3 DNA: TGTGCCAGCAGCTTGCAGGGGGCCGGGGAGCTGTTTTTT; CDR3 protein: CASSLQGAGELFF
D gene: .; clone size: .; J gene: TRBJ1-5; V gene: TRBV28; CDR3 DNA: TGTGCCAGCAGTTTACCAGGACAGTCCTATAGCAATCAGCCCCAGCATTTT; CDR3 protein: CASSLPGQSYSNQPQHF
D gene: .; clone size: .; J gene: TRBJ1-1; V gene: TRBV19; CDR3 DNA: TGTGCCAGTAGTCCCCGGACCACTGAAGCTTTCTTT; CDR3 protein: CASSPRTTEAFF
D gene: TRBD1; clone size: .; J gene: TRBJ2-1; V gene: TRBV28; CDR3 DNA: TGTGCCAGCAGTTTACCCGACAGGGGCTACTCAATTAGCAATGAGCAGTTCTTC; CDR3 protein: CASSLPDRGYSISNEQFF
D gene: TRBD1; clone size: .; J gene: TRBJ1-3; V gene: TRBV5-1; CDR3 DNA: TGCGCCAGCAGCTTGGGGGACAGCTCTGGAAACACCATATATTTT; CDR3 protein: CASSLGDSSGNTIYF
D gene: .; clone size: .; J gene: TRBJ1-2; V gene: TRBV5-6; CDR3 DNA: TGTGCCAGCAGCTTGGAACTTAACTATGGCTACACCTTC; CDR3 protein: CASSLELNYGYTF
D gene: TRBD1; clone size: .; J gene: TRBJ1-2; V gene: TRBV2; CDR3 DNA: TGTGCCAGCAGTGATCCCGGGACAGGGGCTTTTGGCTACACCTTC; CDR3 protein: CASSDPGTGAFGYTF
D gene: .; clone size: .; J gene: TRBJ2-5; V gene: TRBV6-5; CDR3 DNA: TGTGCCAGCACCGAAGTAGTCGGGGAGACCCAGTACTTC; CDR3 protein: CASTEVVGETQYF
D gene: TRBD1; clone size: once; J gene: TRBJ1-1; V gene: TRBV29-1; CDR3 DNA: TGCAGCTCTAGCGTCAGGGGGGACACTGAAGCTTTCTTT; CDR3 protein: CSSSVRGDTEAFF
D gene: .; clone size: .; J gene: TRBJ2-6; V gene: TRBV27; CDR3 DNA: TGTGCCACAAGTTTACGGGTTCTGTCCTCCTCTGGGGCCAACGTCCTGACTTTC; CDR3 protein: CATSLRVLSSSGANVLTF
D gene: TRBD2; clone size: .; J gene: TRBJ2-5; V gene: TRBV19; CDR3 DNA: TGTGCCAGTAGTATTTCTACTAGCGGGGGACAAGAGACCCAGTACTTC; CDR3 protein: CASSISTSGGQETQYF
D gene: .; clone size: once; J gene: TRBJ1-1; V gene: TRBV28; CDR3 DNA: TGTGCCAGCAGTACCGGGGGCATGGGCACTGAAGCTTTCTTT; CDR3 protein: CASSTGGMGTEAFF
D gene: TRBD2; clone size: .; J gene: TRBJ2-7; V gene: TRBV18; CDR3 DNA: TGTGCCAGCTTCCTTACTAGCGGTGGGGTTTACGAGCAGTACTTC; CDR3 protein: CASFLTSGGVYEQYF
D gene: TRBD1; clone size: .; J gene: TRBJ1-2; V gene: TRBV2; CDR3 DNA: TGTGCCAGCAGTGCACATCCGGGACAGGGATCGAACTATGGCTACACCTTC; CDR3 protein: CASSAHPGQGSNYGYTF
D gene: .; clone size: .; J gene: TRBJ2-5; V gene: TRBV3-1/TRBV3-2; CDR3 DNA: TGTGCCAGCAGCCAGACTACCGGACAGTACTTC; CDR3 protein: CASSQTTGQYF
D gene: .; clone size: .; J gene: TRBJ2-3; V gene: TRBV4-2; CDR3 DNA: TGTGCCAGCAGCCTCGGGACTAGCACAGATACGCAGTATTTT; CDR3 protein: CASSLGTSTDTQYF
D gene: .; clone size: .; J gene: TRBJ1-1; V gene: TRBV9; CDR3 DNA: TGTGCCAGCAGCACCCGAGGGGGGGCCCTGAACACTGAAGCTTTCTTT; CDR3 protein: CASSTRGGALNTEAFF
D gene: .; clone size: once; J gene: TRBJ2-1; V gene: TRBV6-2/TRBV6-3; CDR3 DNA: TGTGCCAGCAGCCCAGGGGGGCCCCTCTCCTACAATGAGCAGTTCTTC; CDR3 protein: CASSPGGPLSYNEQFF
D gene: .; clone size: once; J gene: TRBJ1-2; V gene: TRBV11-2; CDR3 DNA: TGTGCCAGCAGCTTAGTGTCAGGGGCAAACTATGGCTACACCTTC; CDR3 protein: CASSLVSGANYGYTF
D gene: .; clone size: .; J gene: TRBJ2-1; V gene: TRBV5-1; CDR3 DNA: TGCGCCAGCAGCACAACTAGGGGAACGGGAAATGAGCAGTTCTTC; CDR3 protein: CASSTTRGTGNEQFF
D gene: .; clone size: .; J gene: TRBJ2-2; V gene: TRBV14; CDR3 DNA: TGTGCCAGCAGCGCCTATAAGAACACCGGGGAGCTGTTTTTT; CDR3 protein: CASSAYKNTGELFF
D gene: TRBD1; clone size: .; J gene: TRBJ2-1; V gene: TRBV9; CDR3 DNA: TGTGCCAGCAGCCCGGGACAGTCATCCTACAATGAGCAGTTCTTC; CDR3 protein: CASSPGQSSYNEQFF
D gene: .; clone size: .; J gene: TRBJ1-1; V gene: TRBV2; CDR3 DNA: TGTGCCAGCAGGGACACGGGGCGCAGTACTGAAGCTTTCTTT; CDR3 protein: CASRDTGRSTEAFF
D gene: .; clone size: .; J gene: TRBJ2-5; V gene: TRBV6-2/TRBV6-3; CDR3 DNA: TGTGCCAGCAGTTACGGAGAGACCCAGTACTTC; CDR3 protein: CASSYGETQYF
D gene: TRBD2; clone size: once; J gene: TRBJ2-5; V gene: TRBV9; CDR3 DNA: TGTGCCAGCAGCGTATCAGCTAGCGGGGGGATAGAGACCCAGTACTTC; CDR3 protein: CASSVSASGGIETQYF
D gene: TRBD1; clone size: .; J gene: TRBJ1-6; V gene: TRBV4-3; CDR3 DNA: TGCGCCAGCAGCCACAGGGGGGGGGATTCACCCCTCCACTTT; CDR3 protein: CASSHRGGDSPLHF
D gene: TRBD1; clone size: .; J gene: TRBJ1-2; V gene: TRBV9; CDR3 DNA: TGTGCCAGCAGCACTCCGAGGGGACAGGGGGTTAACTATGGCTACACCTTC; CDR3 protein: CASSTPRGQGVNYGYTF
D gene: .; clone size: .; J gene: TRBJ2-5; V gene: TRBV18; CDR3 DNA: TGTGCCAGCTCACCTAAGGGGTCAGAGACCCAGTACTTC; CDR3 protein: CASSPKGSETQYF
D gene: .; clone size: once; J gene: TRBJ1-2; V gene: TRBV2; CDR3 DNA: TGTGCCAGCGGACAGTCTGGCTACACCTTC; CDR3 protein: CASGQSGYTF
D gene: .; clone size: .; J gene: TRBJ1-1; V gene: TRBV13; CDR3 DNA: TGTGCCAGCAGCTTAGGCTGGGGAGGCACTGAAGCTTTCTTT; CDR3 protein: CASSLGWGGTEAFF
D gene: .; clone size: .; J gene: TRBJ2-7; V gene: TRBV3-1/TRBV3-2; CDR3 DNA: TGTGCCACCCTAGACCCAAAGCGGGACGAGCAGTACTTC; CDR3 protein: CATLDPKRDEQYF
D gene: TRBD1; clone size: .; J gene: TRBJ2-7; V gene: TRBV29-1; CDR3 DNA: TGCAGCGTTGAAGCCCCGGACAGGGGAAACTACGAGCAGTACTTC; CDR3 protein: CSVEAPDRGNYEQYF
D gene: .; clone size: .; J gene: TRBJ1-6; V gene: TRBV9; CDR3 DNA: TGTGCCAGCAGCGGTGGTGGGGGGTATAATTCACCCCTCCACTTT; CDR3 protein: CASSGGGGYNSPLHF
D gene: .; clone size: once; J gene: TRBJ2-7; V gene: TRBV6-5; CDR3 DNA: TGTGCCAGCGCTCGGGATTATCTCTACGAGCAGTACTTC; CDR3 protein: CASARDYLYEQYF
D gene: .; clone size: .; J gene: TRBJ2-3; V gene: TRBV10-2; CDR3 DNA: TGCGCCAGCAAGGTAACGGGGAGCACAGATACGCAGTATTTT; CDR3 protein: CASKVTGSTDTQYF
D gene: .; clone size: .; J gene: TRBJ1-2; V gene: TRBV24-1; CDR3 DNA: TGTGCCACCAGTGATTACGACAGGAACTATGGCTACACCTTC; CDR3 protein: CATSDYDRNYGYTF
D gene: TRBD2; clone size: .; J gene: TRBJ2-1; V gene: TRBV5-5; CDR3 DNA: TGTGCCAGCAGCCCCCTCCCGGGACTAGCGTTATACAATGAGCAGTTCTTC; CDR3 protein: CASSPLPGLALYNEQFF
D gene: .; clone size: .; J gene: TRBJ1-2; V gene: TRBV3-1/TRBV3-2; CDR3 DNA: TGTGCCAGCAGCCGATCGGAGGGTCCCGGCTGCACCTTC; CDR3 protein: CASSRSEGPGCTF
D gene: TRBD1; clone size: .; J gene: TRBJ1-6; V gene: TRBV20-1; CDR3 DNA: TGCAGTGCTAATGACAGGGGGCGAGGTTCACCCCTCCACTTT; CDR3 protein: CSANDRGRGSPLHF
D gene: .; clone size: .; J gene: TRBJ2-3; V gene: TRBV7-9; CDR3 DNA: TGTGCCAGCAGCTTAGGGATTTGGGGGGATACGCAGTATTTT; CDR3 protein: CASSLGIWGDTQYF
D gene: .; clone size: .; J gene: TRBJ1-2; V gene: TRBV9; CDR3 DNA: TGTGCCAGCAGCGTAGGGCTGGGGGCAGGTGGCTACACCTTC; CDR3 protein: CASSVGLGAGGYTF
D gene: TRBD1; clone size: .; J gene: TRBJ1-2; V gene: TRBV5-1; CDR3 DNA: TGCGCCAGCAGCTGGTCCCCGACAGGGAATTATGGTGGCTACACCTTC; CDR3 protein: CASSWSPTGNYGGYTF
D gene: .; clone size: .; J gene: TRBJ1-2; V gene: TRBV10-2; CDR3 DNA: TGCGCCAGCAGACCTAACAGGGTCCATGGCTACACCTTC; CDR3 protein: CASRPNRVHGYTF
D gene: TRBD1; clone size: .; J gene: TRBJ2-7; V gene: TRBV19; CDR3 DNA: TGTGCCAGTAGTCGAACACAGGGGGTTGAGTACGAGCAGTACTTC; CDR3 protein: CASSRTQGVEYEQYF
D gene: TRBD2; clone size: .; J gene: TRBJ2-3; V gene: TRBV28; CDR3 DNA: TGTGCCAGCAGTGCGGGACTAGCGGGGGGGCCGGATACGCAGTATTTT; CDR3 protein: CASSAGLAGGPDTQYF
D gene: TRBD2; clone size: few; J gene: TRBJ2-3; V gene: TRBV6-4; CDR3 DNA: TGTGCCAGCAGTGGACTAGCGGGGGGGGATACGCAGTATTTT; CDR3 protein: CASSGLAGGDTQYF
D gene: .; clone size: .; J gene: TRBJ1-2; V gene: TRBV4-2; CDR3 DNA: TGTGCCAGCAGCCCGGAAGGGGGGGAATATGGCTACACCTTC; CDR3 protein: CASSPEGGEYGYTF
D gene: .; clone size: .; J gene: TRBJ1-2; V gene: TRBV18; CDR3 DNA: TGTGCCAGCTCACAGTCCCGTAGCACTAACTATGGCTACACCTTC; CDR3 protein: CASSQSRSTNYGYTF